The rows below give T cell receptor beta chains drawn from one sample of a study of regulatory T cells in long-lasting Graves disease. Using its own MiXCR run on the multiplex PCR reads, TCRdb lists one record per CDR3 protein. The sample yields roughly 500,000 distinct CDR3 sequences, more than 20% seen once. This specimen consisted of peripheral blood mononuclear cells (PBMCs), obtained when the disease was refractory, from a patient treated with antithyroid drugs. These receptors were obtained from a female donor with Graves disease. Each CDR3 is given with its conserved first and last residue. A D gene is named only where the DNA matches it firmly. Clone size is given for some rows only: seen once, a few or many times, or a class if the clone is expanded.

TRBV25-1,TRBD2,.,TRBJ2-7,CASSEGLAGEPNSYEQYF,TGTGCCAGCAGTGAAGGACTAGCGGGAGAGCCTAACTCCTACGAGCAGTACTTC
TRBV9,.,few,TRBJ1-1,CASSAYQGTEAFF,TGTGCCAGCAGCGCCTACCAGGGAACTGAAGCTTTCTTT
TRBV3-1,TRBD2,many,TRBJ2-5,CASSLLGGRGETQYF,TGTGCCAGCAGCCTCTTGGGGGGGAGAGGAGAGACCCAGTACTTC
TRBV20-1,.,.,TRBJ1-5,CSARAVGAGRKPQHF,TGCAGTGCTAGAGCGGTAGGGGCGGGCCGCAAGCCCCAGCATTTT
TRBV18,.,.,TRBJ2-7,CASSLENEQYF,TGTGCCAGCTCACTGGAAAACGAGCAGTACTTC
TRBV6-1,TRBD2,many,TRBJ2-7,CASRGSGKYEQYF,TGTGCCAGCCGGGGTAGCGGGAAATACGAGCAGTACTTC
TRBV7-8,TRBD1,.,TRBJ2-2,CASRPGQGLTGELFF,TGTGCCAGCAGACCGGGACAGGGACTCACCGGGGAGCTGTTTTTT
TRBV28,TRBD2,few,TRBJ2-7,CASIGGRESEYEQYF,TGTGCCAGCATTGGTGGGAGGGAGAGCGAGTACGAGCAGTACTTC
TRBV28,.,many,TRBJ1-5,CASRRGRFVSNQPQHF,TGTGCCAGCAGACGAGGACGTTTTGTTAGCAATCAGCCCCAGCATTTT
TRBV5-1,.,.,TRBJ2-1,CASSLGDGYNEQFF,TGCGCCAGCAGCTTGGGGGACGGCTACAATGAGCAGTTCTTC
TRBV2,.,.,TRBJ2-2,CASRLQGLNGELFF,TGTGCCAGCAGGCTGCAGGGTTTGAACGGGGAGCTGTTTTTT
TRBV28,.,many,TRBJ2-7,CASGAGRTYEQYF,TGTGCCAGCGGGGCAGGAAGGACCTACGAGCAGTACTTC
TRBV7-3,TRBD2,many,TRBJ2-5,CASSRTSGRGETQYF,TGTGCCAGCAGCCGAACTAGCGGGAGGGGAGAGACCCAGTACTTC
TRBV7-2,TRBD1,many,TRBJ2-1,CASRMTGRVEQFF,TGTGCCAGCAGGATGACAGGGCGGGTTGAGCAGTTCTTC
TRBV5-1,.,many,TRBJ1-1,CASSLGPSMNTEAFF,TGTGCCAGCAGCTTAGGGCCCTCCATGAACACTGAAGCTTTCTTT
TRBV20-1,TRBD1,.,TRBJ2-2,CSAREQGRDTGELFF,TGCAGTGCTAGAGAACAGGGGCGGGACACCGGGGAGCTGTTTTTT
TRBV2,TRBD2,few,TRBJ2-3,CASTPFAGGRDTQYF,TGTGCCAGCACCCCTTTCGCGGGAGGTAGAGATACGCAGTATTTT
TRBV27,.,few,TRBJ2-1,CASSLSPRPNNEQFF,TGTGCCAGCAGTTTATCGCCCAGACCGAACAATGAGCAGTTCTTC
TRBV5-6,TRBD2,.,TRBJ2-3,CASSFGPYSSGRGGSTDTQYF,TGTGCCAGCAGCTTTGGCCCTTACTCTAGCGGGCGCGGGGGAAGCACAGATACGCAGTATTTT
TRBV28,TRBD2,many,TRBJ2-7,CATLLSGRNEQYF,TGTGCCACCCTTCTCAGCGGGAGAAACGAGCAGTACTTC
TRBV9,.,few,TRBJ2-2,CASSVRVFSGELFF,TGTGCCAGCAGCGTAAGGGTCTTTTCCGGGGAGCTGTTTTTT
TRBV2,.,many,TRBJ1-2,CASSEAGEAYGYTF,TGTGCCAGCAGTGAAGCAGGGGAGGCCTATGGCTACACCTTC
TRBV5-8,.,few,TRBJ2-2,CASSLGVTDYTGELFF,TGTGCCAGCAGCTTGGGAGTCACAGATTACACCGGGGAGCTGTTTTTT
TRBV29-1,TRBD2,few,TRBJ2-5,CSVALAGGGETQYF,TGCAGCGTTGCTCTAGCGGGAGGCGGGGAGACCCAGTACTTC
TRBV30,.,many,TRBJ1-1,CAWLERRGRLNTEAFF,TGTGCCTGGCTTGAAAGGAGGGGACGCCTGAACACTGAAGCTTTCTTT
TRBV28,.,many,TRBJ1-5,CASSPRGGLGSNQPQHF,TGTGCCAGCAGTCCCCGGGGGGGTCTCGGTAGCAATCAGCCCCAGCATTTT
TRBV27,.,many,TRBJ1-2,CASSLGGGDGYTF,TGTGCCAGCAGTTTAGGGGGTGGAGATGGCTACACCTTC
TRBV4-2,.,few,TRBJ2-7,CASSQDGSGLFSYEQYF,TGTGCCAGCAGCCAAGACGGTTCGGGGCTGTTCTCCTACGAGCAGTACTTC
TRBV11-2,.,many,TRBJ2-7,CASSFFAYEQYF,TGTGCCAGCAGCTTTTTTGCCTACGAGCAGTACTTC
TRBV28,TRBD2,.,TRBJ2-3,CASSTRRMPHSGAPRDTQYF,TGTGCCAGCAGTACCAGGAGGATGCCTCATAGCGGGGCCCCCCGGGATACGCAGTATTTT
TRBV7-3,.,.,TRBJ2-5,CASSLNLLGRPNQETQYF,TGTGCCAGCAGCTTAAATCTCCTGGGCAGGCCGAATCAAGAGACCCAGTACTTC
TRBV11-2,TRBD2,.,TRBJ2-7,CASSFSGSSTYEQYF,TGTGCCAGCAGCTTTAGCGGGAGTAGTACCTACGAGCAGTACTTC